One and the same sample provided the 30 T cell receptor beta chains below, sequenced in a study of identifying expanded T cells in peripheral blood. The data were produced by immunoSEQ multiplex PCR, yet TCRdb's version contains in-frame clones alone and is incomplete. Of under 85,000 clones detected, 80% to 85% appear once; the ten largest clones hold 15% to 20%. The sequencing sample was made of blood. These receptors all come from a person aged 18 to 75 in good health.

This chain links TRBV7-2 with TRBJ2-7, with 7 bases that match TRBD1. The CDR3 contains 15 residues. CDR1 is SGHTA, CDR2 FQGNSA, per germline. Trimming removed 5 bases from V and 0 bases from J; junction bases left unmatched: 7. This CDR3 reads CASSQDRVPSYEQYF. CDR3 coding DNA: TGTGCCAGCAGCCAAGACAGGGTTCCCTCCTACGAGCAGTACTTC. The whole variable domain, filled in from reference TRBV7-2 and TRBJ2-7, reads GAGVSQSPSNKVTEKGKDVELRCDPISGHTALYWYRQSLGQGLEFLIYFQGNSAPDKSGLPSDRFSAERTGGSVSTLTIQRTQQEDSAVYLCASSQDRVPSYEQYFGPGTRLTVT.

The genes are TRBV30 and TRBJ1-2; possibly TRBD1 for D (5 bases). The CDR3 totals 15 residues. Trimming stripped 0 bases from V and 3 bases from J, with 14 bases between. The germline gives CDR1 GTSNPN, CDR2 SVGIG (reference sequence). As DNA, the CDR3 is TGTGCCTGGAGTGTAATGACAGTTGGCGACTATGGCTACACCTTC. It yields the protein CAWSVMTVGDYGYTF.

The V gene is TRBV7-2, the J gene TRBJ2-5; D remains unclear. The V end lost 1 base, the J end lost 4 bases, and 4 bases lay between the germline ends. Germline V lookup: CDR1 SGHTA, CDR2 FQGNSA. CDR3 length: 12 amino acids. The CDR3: CASSLVRETQYF. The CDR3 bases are TGTGCCAGCAGCTTAGTTAGAGAGACCCAGTACTTC.

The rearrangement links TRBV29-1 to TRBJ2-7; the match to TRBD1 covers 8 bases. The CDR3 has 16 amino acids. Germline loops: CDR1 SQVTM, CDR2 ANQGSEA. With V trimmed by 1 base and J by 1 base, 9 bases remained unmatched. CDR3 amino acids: CSVEAAETGVSYEQYF. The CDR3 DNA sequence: TGCAGCGTTGAAGCCGCAGAGACAGGGGTTTCCTACGAGCAGTACTTC.

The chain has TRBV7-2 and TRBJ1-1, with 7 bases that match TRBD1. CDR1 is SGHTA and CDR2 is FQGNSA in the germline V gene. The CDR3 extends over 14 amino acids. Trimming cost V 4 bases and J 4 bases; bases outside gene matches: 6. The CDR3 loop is CASSYWTGGTEAFF. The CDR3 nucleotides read TGTGCCAGCAGCTACTGGACAGGAGGCACTGAAGCTTTCTTT.

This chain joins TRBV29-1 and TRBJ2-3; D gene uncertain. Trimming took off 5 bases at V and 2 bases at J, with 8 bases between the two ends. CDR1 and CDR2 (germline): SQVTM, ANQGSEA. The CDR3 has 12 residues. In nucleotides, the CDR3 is TGCAGCGTTCCCGTCATCACAGATACGCAGTATTTT. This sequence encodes CSVPVITDTQYF.

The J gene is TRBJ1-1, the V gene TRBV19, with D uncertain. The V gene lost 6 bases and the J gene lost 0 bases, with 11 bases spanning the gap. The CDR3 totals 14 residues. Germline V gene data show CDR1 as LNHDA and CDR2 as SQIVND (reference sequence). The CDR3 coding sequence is TGTGCCAGTAGAACCGGGAGTATGAACACTGAAGCTTTCTTT. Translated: CASRTGSMNTEAFF.

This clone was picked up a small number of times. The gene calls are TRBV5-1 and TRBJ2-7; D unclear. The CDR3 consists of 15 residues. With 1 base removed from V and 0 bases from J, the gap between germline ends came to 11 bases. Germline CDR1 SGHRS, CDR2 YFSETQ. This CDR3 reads CASSLTVPFSYEQYF. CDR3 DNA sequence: TGCGCCAGCAGCTTGACCGTCCCTTTCTCCTACGAGCAGTACTTC.

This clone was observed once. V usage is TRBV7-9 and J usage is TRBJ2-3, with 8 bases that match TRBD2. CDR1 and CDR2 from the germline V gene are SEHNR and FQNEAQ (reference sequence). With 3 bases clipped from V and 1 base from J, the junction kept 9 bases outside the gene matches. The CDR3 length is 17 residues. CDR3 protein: CASSLAGGITGTDTQYF. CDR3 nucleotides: TGTGCCAGCAGCTTGGCGGGAGGAATTACCGGCACAGATACGCAGTATTTT.

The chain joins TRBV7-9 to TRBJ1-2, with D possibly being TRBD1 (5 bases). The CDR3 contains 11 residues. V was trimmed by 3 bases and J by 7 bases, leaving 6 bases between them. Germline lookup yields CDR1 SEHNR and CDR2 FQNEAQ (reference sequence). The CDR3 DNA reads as TGTGCCAGCAGCTTTGGGGGTGGCTACACCTTC. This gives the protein CASSFGGGYTF.

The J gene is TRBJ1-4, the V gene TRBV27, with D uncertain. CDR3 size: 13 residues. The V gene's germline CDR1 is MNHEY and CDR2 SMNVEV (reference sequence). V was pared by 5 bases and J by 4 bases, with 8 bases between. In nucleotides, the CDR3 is TGTGCCAGCAGTCGACTGAGTAATGAAAAACTGTTTTTT. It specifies CASSRLSNEKLFF. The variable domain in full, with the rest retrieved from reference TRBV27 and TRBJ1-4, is EAQVTQNPRYLITVTGKKLTVTCSQNMNHEYMSWYRQDPGLGLRQIYYSMNVEVTDKGDVPEGYKVSRKEKRNFPLILESPSPNQTSLYFCASSRLSNEKLFFGSGTQLSVL.

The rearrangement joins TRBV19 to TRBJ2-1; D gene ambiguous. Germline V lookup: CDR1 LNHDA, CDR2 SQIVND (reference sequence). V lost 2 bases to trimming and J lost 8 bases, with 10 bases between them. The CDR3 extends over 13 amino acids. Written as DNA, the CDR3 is TGTGCCAGTAGTATAAATTCTCCATATGAGCAGTTCTTC. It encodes CASSINSPYEQFF. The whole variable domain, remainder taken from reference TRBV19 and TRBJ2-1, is DGGITQSPKYLFRKEGQNVTLSCEQNLNHDAMYWYRQDPGQGLRLIYYSQIVNDFQKGDIAEGYSVSREKKESFPLTVTSAQKNPTAFYLCASSINSPYEQFFGPGTRLTVL.

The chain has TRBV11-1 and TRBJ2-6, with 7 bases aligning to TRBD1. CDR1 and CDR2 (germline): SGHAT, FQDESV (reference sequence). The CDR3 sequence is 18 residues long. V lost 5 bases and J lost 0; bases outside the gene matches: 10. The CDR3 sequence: CASSTRDRVLSGANVLTF. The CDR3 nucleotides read TGTGCCAGCAGCACACGAGACAGGGTGCTCTCTGGGGCCAACGTCCTGACTTTC.

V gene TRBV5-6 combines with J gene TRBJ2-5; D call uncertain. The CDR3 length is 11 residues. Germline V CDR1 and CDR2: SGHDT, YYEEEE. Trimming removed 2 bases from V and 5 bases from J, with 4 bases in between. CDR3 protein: CASSFTETQYF. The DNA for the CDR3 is TGTGCCAGCAGCTTTACGGAGACCCAGTACTTC.

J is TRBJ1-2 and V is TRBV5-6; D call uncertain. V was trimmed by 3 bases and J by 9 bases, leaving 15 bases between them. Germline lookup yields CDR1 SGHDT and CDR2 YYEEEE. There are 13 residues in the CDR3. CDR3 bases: TGTGCCAGCAGCTCGCGGGATGGGTCGCGCTACACCTTC. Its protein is CASSSRDGSRYTF.

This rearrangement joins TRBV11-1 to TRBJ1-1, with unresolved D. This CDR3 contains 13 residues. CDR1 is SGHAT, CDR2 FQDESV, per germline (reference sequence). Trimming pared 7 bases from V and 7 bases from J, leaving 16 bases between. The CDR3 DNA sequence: TGTGCCAGCACGGGCGATTTTAGCGGTGAAGCTTTCTTT. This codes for CASTGDFSGEAFF.

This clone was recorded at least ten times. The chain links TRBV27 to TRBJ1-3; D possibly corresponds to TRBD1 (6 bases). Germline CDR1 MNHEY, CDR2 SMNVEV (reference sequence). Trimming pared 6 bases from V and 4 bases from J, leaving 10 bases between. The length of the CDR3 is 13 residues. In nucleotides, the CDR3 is TGTGCCAGCAGGCAGGACAGAGGAAACACCATATATTTT. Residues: CASRQDRGNTIYF.

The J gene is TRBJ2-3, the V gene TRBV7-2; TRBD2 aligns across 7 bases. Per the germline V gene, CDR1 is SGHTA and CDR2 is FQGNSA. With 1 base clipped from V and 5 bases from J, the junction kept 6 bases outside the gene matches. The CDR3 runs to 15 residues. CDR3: CASSLVAGEGDTQYF. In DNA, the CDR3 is TGTGCCAGCAGCTTAGTGGCTGGGGAGGGAGATACGCAGTATTTT.

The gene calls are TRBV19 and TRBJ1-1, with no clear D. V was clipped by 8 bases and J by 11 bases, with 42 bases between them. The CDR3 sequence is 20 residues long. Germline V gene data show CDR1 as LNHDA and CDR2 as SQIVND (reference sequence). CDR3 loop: CASSVDSPPNTEAFLWSAFF. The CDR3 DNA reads TGTGCCAGTTCAGTCGACTCACCACCAAACACTGAAGCTTTCTTGTGGTCCGCTTTCTTT.

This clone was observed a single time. Here the CDR3 DNA reads TGCAGCGTTGCGCTCGGCAGGGGAAAAGAGACCCAGTACTTC. Translation: CSVALGRGKETQYF. V gene TRBV29-1 combines with J gene TRBJ2-5; D is perhaps TRBD1 (6 bases). V lost 4 bases to trimming and J lost 3 bases, with 15 bases between them. Germline CDR1 is SQVTM and CDR2 is ANQGSEA. The CDR3 is 14 amino acids. Full variable domain (rest looked up from reference TRBV29-1 and TRBJ2-5): SAVISQKPSRDICQRGTSLTIQCQVDSQVTMMFWYRQQPGQSLTLIATANQGSEATYESGFVIDKFPISRPNLTFSTLTVSNMSPEDSSIYLCSVALGRGKETQYFGPGTRLLVL.

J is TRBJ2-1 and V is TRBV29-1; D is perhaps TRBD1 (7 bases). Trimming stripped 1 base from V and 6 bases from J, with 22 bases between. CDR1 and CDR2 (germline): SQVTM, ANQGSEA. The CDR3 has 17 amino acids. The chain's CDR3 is CSVEGAGGGGLVNEQFF. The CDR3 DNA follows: TGCAGCGTTGAAGGGGCAGGGGGAGGCGGTCTCGTCAATGAGCAGTTCTTC.

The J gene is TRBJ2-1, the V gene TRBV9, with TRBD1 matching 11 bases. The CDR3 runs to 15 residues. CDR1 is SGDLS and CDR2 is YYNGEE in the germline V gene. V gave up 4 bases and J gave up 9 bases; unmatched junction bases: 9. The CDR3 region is CASSPRDRGFGEQFF. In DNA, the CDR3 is TGTGCCAGCAGCCCTCGGGACAGGGGGTTCGGTGAGCAGTTCTTC.

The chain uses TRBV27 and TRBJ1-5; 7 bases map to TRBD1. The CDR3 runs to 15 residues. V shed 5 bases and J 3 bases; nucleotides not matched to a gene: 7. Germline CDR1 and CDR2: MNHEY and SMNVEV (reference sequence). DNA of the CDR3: TGTGCCAGCAGTCCGACAGGGACATTCAATCAGCCCCAGCATTTT. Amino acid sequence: CASSPTGTFNQPQHF.

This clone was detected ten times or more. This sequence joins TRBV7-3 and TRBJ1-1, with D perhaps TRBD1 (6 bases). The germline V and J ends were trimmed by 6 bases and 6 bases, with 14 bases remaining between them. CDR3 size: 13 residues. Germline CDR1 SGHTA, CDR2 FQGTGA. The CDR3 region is CASRLQGGAEAFF. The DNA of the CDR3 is TGTGCCAGCAGGTTACAGGGAGGTGCTGAAGCTTTCTTT.

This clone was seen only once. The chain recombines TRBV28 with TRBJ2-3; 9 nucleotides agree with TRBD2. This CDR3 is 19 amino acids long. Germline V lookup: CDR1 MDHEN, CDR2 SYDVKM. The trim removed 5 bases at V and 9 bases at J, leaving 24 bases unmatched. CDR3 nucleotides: TGTGCCAGCAGTCTCGAGTTTAGCGGGAGCAGGGGTTGGTTTGGAACGCAGTATTTT. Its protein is CASSLEFSGSRGWFGTQYF. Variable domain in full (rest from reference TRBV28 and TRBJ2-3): DVKVTQSSRYLVKRTGEKVFLECVQDMDHENMFWYRQDPGLGLRLIYFSYDVKMKEKGDIPEGYSVSREKKERFSLILESASTNQTSMYLCASSLEFSGSRGWFGTQYFGPGTRLTVL.

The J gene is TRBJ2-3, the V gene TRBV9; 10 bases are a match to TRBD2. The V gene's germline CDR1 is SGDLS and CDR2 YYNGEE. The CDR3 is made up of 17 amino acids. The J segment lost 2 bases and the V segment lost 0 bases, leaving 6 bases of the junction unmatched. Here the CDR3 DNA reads TGTGCCAGCAGCGTAGTGGGACTAGCGAGACACACAGATACGCAGTATTTT. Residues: CASSVVGLARHTDTQYF.

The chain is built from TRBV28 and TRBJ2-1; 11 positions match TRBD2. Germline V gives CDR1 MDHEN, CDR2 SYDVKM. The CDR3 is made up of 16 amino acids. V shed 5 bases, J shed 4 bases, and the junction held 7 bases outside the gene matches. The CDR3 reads CASSGGVAGGYNEQFF. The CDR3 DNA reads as TGTGCCAGCAGTGGGGGGGTAGCGGGAGGGTACAATGAGCAGTTCTTC.

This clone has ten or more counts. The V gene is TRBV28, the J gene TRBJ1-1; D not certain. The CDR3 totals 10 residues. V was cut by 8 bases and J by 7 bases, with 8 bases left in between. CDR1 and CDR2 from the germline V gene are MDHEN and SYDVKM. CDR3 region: CASASFEAFF. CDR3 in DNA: TGTGCCAGCGCCTCTTTTGAAGCTTTCTTT. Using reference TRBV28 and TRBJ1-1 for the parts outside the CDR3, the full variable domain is DVKVTQSSRYLVKRTGEKVFLECVQDMDHENMFWYRQDPGLGLRLIYFSYDVKMKEKGDIPEGYSVSREKKERFSLILESASTNQTSMYLCASASFEAFFGQGTRLTVV.

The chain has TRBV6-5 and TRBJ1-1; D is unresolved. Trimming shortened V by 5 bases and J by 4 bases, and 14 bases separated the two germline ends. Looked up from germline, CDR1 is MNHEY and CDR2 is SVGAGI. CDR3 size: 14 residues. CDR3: CASSPLVMSTEAFF. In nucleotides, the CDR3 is TGTGCCAGCAGTCCCCTCGTTATGAGCACTGAAGCTTTCTTT.

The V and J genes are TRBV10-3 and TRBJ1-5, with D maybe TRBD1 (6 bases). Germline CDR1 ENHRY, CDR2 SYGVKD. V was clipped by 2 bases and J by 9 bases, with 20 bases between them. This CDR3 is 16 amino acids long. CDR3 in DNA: TGTGCCATCAGTGAGGGGACATCAAGGGGCGGAGGGCCCCAGCATTTT. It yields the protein CAISEGTSRGGGPQHF.